This is a list of T cell receptor beta chains from one sample in a study of T cell repertoires in cytomegalovirus infection. A single record per CDR3 protein comes from TCRdb applying MiXCR to the reads. The sample has approximately 76,000 distinct CDR3 sequences, 3.7% seen once. Sequencing was done on a sample of PBMCs. Receptor source: a human donor in good health (CMV status not recorded). Some clones in this sample may be carry-over from other donors' samples. Both conserved end residues are part of each CDR3. Each record gives: V gene, D gene, J gene, CDR3 length, clone size, CDR3 DNA, CDR3 protein. The D gene is left open where the match is weak. Only part of the rows carry a size: once, few, many, or a class if the clone is expanded.

V gene: TRBV30; D gene: .; J gene: TRBJ1-2; CDR3 length: 12; clone size: many; CDR3 DNA: TGTGCCTGGAGTCGACGGGAAACTGGCTACACCTTC; CDR3 protein: CAWSRRETGYTF
V gene: TRBV6-6; D gene: TRBD1; J gene: TRBJ1-2; CDR3 length: 13; clone size: many; CDR3 DNA: TGTGCCAGCAGGAGACAGGGGGCGCGAGGCTACACCTTC; CDR3 protein: CASRRQGARGYTF
V gene: TRBV7-2; D gene: .; J gene: TRBJ1-5; CDR3 length: 12; clone size: many; CDR3 DNA: TGTGCCAGCAGCCAGGGGCGTGAGCCCCAGCATTTT; CDR3 protein: CASSQGREPQHF
V gene: TRBV7-2; D gene: .; J gene: TRBJ1-3; CDR3 length: 15; clone size: many; CDR3 DNA: TGTGCCAGCAGACCCGGTCGGATGCCTGGAAACACCATATATTTT; CDR3 protein: CASRPGRMPGNTIYF
V gene: TRBV28; D gene: .; J gene: TRBJ1-5; CDR3 length: 13; clone size: many; CDR3 DNA: TGTGCCAGCAGTTCGTACGGGAATCAGCCCCAGCATTTT; CDR3 protein: CASSSYGNQPQHF
V gene: TRBV7-9; D gene: TRBD1; J gene: TRBJ1-1; CDR3 length: 14; clone size: many; CDR3 DNA: TGTGCCAGCAGCTTAAGACAGGGCGCCACTGAAGCTTTCTTT; CDR3 protein: CASSLRQGATEAFF
V gene: TRBV10-3; D gene: .; J gene: TRBJ1-1; CDR3 length: 15; clone size: many; CDR3 DNA: TGTGCCATCAGTGAGGCGGGGGGGGCTGGCACTGAAGCTTTCTTT; CDR3 protein: CAISEAGGAGTEAFF
V gene: TRBV7-8; D gene: .; J gene: TRBJ1-1; CDR3 length: 14; clone size: many; CDR3 DNA: TGTGCCAGCAGCTTAGCAGAGGGAGACACTGAAGCTTTCTTT; CDR3 protein: CASSLAEGDTEAFF
V gene: TRBV6-5; D gene: .; J gene: TRBJ2-1; CDR3 length: 18; clone size: many; CDR3 DNA: TGTGCCAGCAGTTACTCGTATATTTCAACAGGAGACTACAATGAGCAGTTCTTC; CDR3 protein: CASSYSYISTGDYNEQFF
V gene: TRBV24-1; D gene: .; J gene: TRBJ2-1; CDR3 length: 13; clone size: many; CDR3 DNA: TGTGCCACCAGTCCAGGGTACCACAATGAGCAGTTCTTC; CDR3 protein: CATSPGYHNEQFF
V gene: TRBV6-5; D gene: .; J gene: TRBJ1-4; CDR3 length: 16; clone size: many; CDR3 DNA: TGTGCCAGCAGTTCTCGGACGAAAGATTCTAATGAAAAACTGTTTTTT; CDR3 protein: CASSSRTKDSNEKLFF
V gene: TRBV7-6; D gene: TRBD2; J gene: TRBJ2-1; CDR3 length: 13; clone size: many; CDR3 DNA: TGTGCCAGCAGCAACCGACTAGCCGATGAGCAGTTCTTC; CDR3 protein: CASSNRLADEQFF
V gene: TRBV18; D gene: .; J gene: TRBJ1-6; CDR3 length: 13; clone size: many; CDR3 DNA: TGTGCCAGCTCACCACCGGGGTTTCAGCCCCTCCACTTT; CDR3 protein: CASSPPGFQPLHF
V gene: TRBV24-1; D gene: TRBD2; J gene: TRBJ2-2; CDR3 length: 18; clone size: many; CDR3 DNA: TGTGCCACCAGTGATTTGGTAGCGGGGGACACGAACACCGGGGAGCTGTTTTTT; CDR3 protein: CATSDLVAGDTNTGELFF
V gene: TRBV5-5; D gene: .; J gene: TRBJ2-3; CDR3 length: 12; clone size: many; CDR3 DNA: TGTGCCAGCAGCTCGGAAACAGATACGCAGTATTTT; CDR3 protein: CASSSETDTQYF
V gene: TRBV14; D gene: TRBD2; J gene: TRBJ2-5; CDR3 length: 21; clone size: many; CDR3 DNA: TGTGCCAGCAGCCAAGAAAGGACGCTCACAGGAGAGTTGGGAGGGCAAGAGACCCAGTACTTC; CDR3 protein: CASSQERTLTGELGGQETQYF
V gene: TRBV5-1; D gene: .; J gene: TRBJ1-2; CDR3 length: 15; clone size: many; CDR3 DNA: TGCGCCAGCAGCCTGAACGGAGAAAGGGGGTATGGCTACACCTTC; CDR3 protein: CASSLNGERGYGYTF
V gene: TRBV28; D gene: TRBD2; J gene: TRBJ2-5; CDR3 length: 15; clone size: many; CDR3 DNA: TGTGCCACCAAAGTCAGCGGGGGAAATCAGGAGACCCAGTACTTC; CDR3 protein: CATKVSGGNQETQYF
V gene: TRBV7-6; D gene: TRBD1; J gene: TRBJ1-4; CDR3 length: 15; clone size: many; CDR3 DNA: TGTGCCAGCAGCCCTCAGACAGGGGGGAATGAAAAACTGTTTTTT; CDR3 protein: CASSPQTGGNEKLFF
V gene: TRBV27; D gene: TRBD1; J gene: TRBJ2-7; CDR3 length: 16; clone size: many; CDR3 DNA: TGTGCCAGCAGTCCTGAGGGACAGGGGATTTCCTACGAGCAGTACTTC; CDR3 protein: CASSPEGQGISYEQYF
V gene: TRBV6-5; D gene: .; J gene: TRBJ1-4; CDR3 length: 16; clone size: many; CDR3 DNA: TGTGCCAGCAGTTACTCTTTTTACAGCGCTAATGAAAAACTGTTTTTT; CDR3 protein: CASSYSFYSANEKLFF
V gene: TRBV18; D gene: .; J gene: TRBJ1-4; CDR3 length: 14; clone size: many; CDR3 DNA: TGTGCCAGCTCACCAGGGGCAGTCAATGAAAAACTGTTTTTT; CDR3 protein: CASSPGAVNEKLFF
V gene: TRBV7-9; D gene: TRBD1; J gene: TRBJ1-1; CDR3 length: 14; clone size: many; CDR3 DNA: TGTGCCAGCAGCCCCGGGACAGATAACACTGAAGCTTTCTTT; CDR3 protein: CASSPGTDNTEAFF
V gene: TRBV28; D gene: .; J gene: TRBJ1-1; CDR3 length: 12; clone size: .; CDR3 DNA: TGTGCCAGCAGTTTAAGGGGCATTGCAGCGTTCTTT; CDR3 protein: CASSLRGIAAFF
V gene: TRBV7-9; D gene: TRBD1; J gene: TRBJ2-7; CDR3 length: 19; clone size: many; CDR3 DNA: TGTGCCAGCAGCCGGAAAGAATACCCGGTTAGGGACAGGGATAGCGAGCAGTACTTC; CDR3 protein: CASSRKEYPVRDRDSEQYF
V gene: TRBV25-1; D gene: .; J gene: TRBJ1-2; CDR3 length: 12; clone size: many; CDR3 DNA: TGTGCCAGCAGTGAAAAGCCGTATGGCTACACCTTC; CDR3 protein: CASSEKPYGYTF
V gene: TRBV6-5; D gene: .; J gene: TRBJ2-3; CDR3 length: 15; clone size: .; CDR3 DNA: TGTGCCAGCAGTTACTTCTCTAGGAGCACAGATACGCTGTATTTT; CDR3 protein: CASSYFSRSTDTLYF
V gene: TRBV27; D gene: .; J gene: TRBJ2-7; CDR3 length: 14; clone size: many; CDR3 DNA: TGTGCCAGCAGTTTAAGTGTCAGGACCTACGAGCAGTACTTC; CDR3 protein: CASSLSVRTYEQYF
V gene: TRBV28; D gene: .; J gene: TRBJ1-5; CDR3 length: 15; clone size: many; CDR3 DNA: TGTGCCAGCAGTTTCAGGGGCGGAAGCAATCAGCCCCAGCATTTT; CDR3 protein: CASSFRGGSNQPQHF
V gene: TRBV6-6; D gene: .; J gene: TRBJ1-1; CDR3 length: 17; clone size: many; CDR3 DNA: TGTGCCAGCAGTTACTCCACGGCGTGGGGGTTGAACACTGAAGCTTTCTTT; CDR3 protein: CASSYSTAWGLNTEAFF
V gene: TRBV7-2; D gene: .; J gene: TRBJ1-4; CDR3 length: 15; clone size: many; CDR3 DNA: TGTGCCAGCAGCCTAGTAGGAAGCTTTAATGAAAAACTGTTTTTT; CDR3 protein: CASSLVGSFNEKLFF
V gene: TRBV7-8; D gene: TRBD1; J gene: TRBJ1-2; CDR3 length: 16; clone size: many; CDR3 DNA: TGTGCCAGCAGCTTACTATCTGACAGGGCAAATGGTGGCTACACCTTC; CDR3 protein: CASSLLSDRANGGYTF
V gene: TRBV30; D gene: .; J gene: TRBJ2-1; CDR3 length: 11; clone size: many; CDR3 DNA: TGTGCCTGGACAGCCCTCGATGAGCAGTTCTTC; CDR3 protein: CAWTALDEQFF
V gene: TRBV6-2/TRBV6-3; D gene: .; J gene: TRBJ2-7; CDR3 length: 17; clone size: .; CDR3 DNA: TGTGCCAGCAGCCGGCGACCAGCGGGCGAAAGCTCCTACGAGCAGTACTTC; CDR3 protein: CASSRRPAGESSYEQYF
V gene: TRBV6-2/TRBV6-3; D gene: TRBD1; J gene: TRBJ2-7; CDR3 length: 13; clone size: many; CDR3 DNA: TGTGCCAGCATGCTATCGACAGGGTTCGAGCAGTACTTC; CDR3 protein: CASMLSTGFEQYF
V gene: TRBV28; D gene: .; J gene: TRBJ1-1; CDR3 length: 14; clone size: many; CDR3 DNA: TGTGCCAGCAGTTTATTGGCAATGAACACTGAAGCTTTCTTT; CDR3 protein: CASSLLAMNTEAFF
V gene: TRBV5-5; D gene: TRBD1; J gene: TRBJ1-2; CDR3 length: 13; clone size: many; CDR3 DNA: TGTGTCAGCAGCTTCACAGGGGACTATGGCTACACCTTC; CDR3 protein: CVSSFTGDYGYTF
V gene: TRBV5-1; D gene: .; J gene: TRBJ2-3; CDR3 length: 16; clone size: many; CDR3 DNA: TGCGCCAGCAGCTTGGAACCGTCCCCTAGCACAGATACGCAGTATTTT; CDR3 protein: CASSLEPSPSTDTQYF
V gene: TRBV12-3/TRBV12-4; D gene: .; J gene: TRBJ2-2; CDR3 length: 15; clone size: many; CDR3 DNA: TGTGCCAGCAGTTTAAACGGGGCGAACACCGGGGAGCTGTTTTTT; CDR3 protein: CASSLNGANTGELFF
V gene: TRBV7-2; D gene: .; J gene: TRBJ2-1; CDR3 length: 16; clone size: many; CDR3 DNA: TGTGCCAGCAGCCTCAGACTAGGAAGGTCCTACAATGAGCAGTTCTTC; CDR3 protein: CASSLRLGRSYNEQFF
V gene: TRBV7-3; D gene: .; J gene: TRBJ1-1; CDR3 length: 14; clone size: many; CDR3 DNA: TGTGCCAGCAGCGCCGGGACGGCGAACACTGAAGCTTTCTTT; CDR3 protein: CASSAGTANTEAFF
V gene: TRBV5-8; D gene: .; J gene: TRBJ2-7; CDR3 length: 14; clone size: many; CDR3 DNA: TGTGCCAGCACCCCCTGGGGGAAGGGTTACGAGCAGTACTTC; CDR3 protein: CASTPWGKGYEQYF
V gene: TRBV7-2; D gene: .; J gene: TRBJ2-7; CDR3 length: 12; clone size: many; CDR3 DNA: TGTGCCAGCAGCTTACGGGGCGGCGAGCAGTACTTC; CDR3 protein: CASSLRGGEQYF
V gene: TRBV4-3; D gene: TRBD1; J gene: TRBJ2-3; CDR3 length: 16; clone size: many; CDR3 DNA: TGCGCCAGCAGCCAACGCGGGACAGGGCACACAGATACGCAGTATTTT; CDR3 protein: CASSQRGTGHTDTQYF
V gene: TRBV7-2; D gene: TRBD2; J gene: TRBJ2-5; CDR3 length: 14; clone size: many; CDR3 DNA: TGTGCCAGCAGCTCGTTAGCGGGTGGGGAGACCCAGTACTTC; CDR3 protein: CASSSLAGGETQYF
V gene: TRBV5-6; D gene: TRBD1; J gene: TRBJ1-2; CDR3 length: 15; clone size: many; CDR3 DNA: TGTGCCAGCAGATTGTGGGACAGGACCGTCTTAGGCTACACCTTC; CDR3 protein: CASRLWDRTVLGYTF
V gene: TRBV20-1; D gene: TRBD2; J gene: TRBJ2-3; CDR3 length: 16; clone size: many; CDR3 DNA: TGCAGTGCTAGAGGCGGCGGGGGATATAGCACAGATACGCAGTATTTT; CDR3 protein: CSARGGGGYSTDTQYF
V gene: TRBV7-8; D gene: TRBD1; J gene: TRBJ1-3; CDR3 length: 14; clone size: many; CDR3 DNA: TGTGCCAGCAGCGCCCGGGACAGGGAGAACACCATATATTTT; CDR3 protein: CASSARDRENTIYF